This T cell receptor (beta chain) was profiled in a study of shared clonotypes between healthy human individuals. Overall study findings and caveats: Sampling covered nothing but blood. Tissue TCR repertoires likely differ from those found in blood.

CDR3 length: 15 amino acids. With 2 bases removed from V and 0 bases from J, the gap between germline ends came to 7 bases. Germline CDR1 and CDR2: MNHNS and SASEGT. In the case of this clone: The antigen is not known.

Each subset's genomic DNA was split evenly across several immunoSEQ plates. TCRdb keeps only in-frame clones here, not all; method: immunoSEQ multiplex PCR. The data show over a million clones, with 95% to 97% seen just once and approximately 1.2% held by the top ten. CD4+ cells were split into CD45RA+ naive and CD45RA-negative memory subsets. The chain joins TRBV6-1 to TRBJ1-4; no clear D. Sequencing input: naive CD4+ T cells sorted from blood. The subset is: CD45RA+ positively selected. The origin of this receptor is a man aged 25-45 years in good health. The CDR3 loop is CASSEQSTTNEKLFF. CDR3 sequence (DNA): TGTGCCAGCAGTGAACAGAGTACAACTAATGAAAAACTGTTTTTT.